What follows are 2 T cell receptor beta chains derived from one specimen sequenced in a study of T cells in Graves' hyperthyroidism and ophthalmopathy. Amplification yielded TCR beta CDR3 regions, with RNA transcripts as the source. The study used the HTBI primer set for a first-round RT-PCR of the TCR CDR3. MiXCR, applied by TCRdb to the multiplex PCR reads, yields one record per CDR3 protein. There are some 360,000 distinct CDR3 sequences in the sample; approximately 15% occur only once, and approximately 10% lies in the top ten. The specimen sequenced was blood. The source of these receptors is a woman aged 55-70 years with Graves' hyperthyroidism.

J is TRBJ1-1 and V is TRBV15; D is uncertain. This CDR3 region has 13 residues. Germline lookup yields CDR1 LNHNV and CDR2 YYDKDF (reference sequence). The V gene lost 2 bases and the J gene lost 8 bases, with 12 bases spanning the gap. The CDR3 here is CATSRSSTKEAFF. The DNA for the CDR3 is TGTGCCACCAGCAGATCATCGACAAAAGAAGCTTTCTTT. The variable domain in full, completed from reference TRBV15 and TRBJ1-1, reads DAMVIQNPRYQVTQFGKPVTLSCSQTLNHNVMYWYQQKSSQAPKLLFHYYDKDFNNEADTPDNFQSRRPNTSFCFLDIRSPGLGDTAMYLCATSRSSTKEAFFGQGTRLTVV.

This chain joins TRBV5-1 and TRBJ2-6; 7 bases match TRBD1. Germline CDR1 and CDR2: SGHRS and YFSETQ. J gave up 0 bases and V 0 bases, and 3 bases lay outside the gene matches. CDR3 length equals 17 residues. Here the CDR3 reads CASSLAGQTSGANVLTF. The DNA of the CDR3 is TGCGCCAGCAGCTTGGCGGGACAGACCTCTGGGGCCAACGTCCTGACTTTC.